The clone carrying this T cell receptor beta chain appeared a single time. TCRdb's copy holds only in-frame clones and misses some; the assay was immunoSEQ multiplex PCR. The sample yields about 160,000 clones, about 86% seen once. The sample belongs to a study of blood T cell repertoires in COVID-19. Germline CDR1 MGHRA, CDR2 YSYEKL. The CDR3 is 16 residues long. Between the trimmed V and J ends, which lost 0 bases and 4 bases, there was a span of 13 bases. The rearrangement uses TRBV4-1 and TRBJ1-3; a possible D gene is TRBD1 (6 bases). The specimen was peripheral blood. The receptor comes from a woman aged 80 or older with acute or convalescent COVID-19. Written as DNA, the CDR3 is TGCGCCAGCAGCCAAGACGGGACAATGTCCGGAAACACCATATATTTT. Encoded protein: CASSQDGTMSGNTIYF.